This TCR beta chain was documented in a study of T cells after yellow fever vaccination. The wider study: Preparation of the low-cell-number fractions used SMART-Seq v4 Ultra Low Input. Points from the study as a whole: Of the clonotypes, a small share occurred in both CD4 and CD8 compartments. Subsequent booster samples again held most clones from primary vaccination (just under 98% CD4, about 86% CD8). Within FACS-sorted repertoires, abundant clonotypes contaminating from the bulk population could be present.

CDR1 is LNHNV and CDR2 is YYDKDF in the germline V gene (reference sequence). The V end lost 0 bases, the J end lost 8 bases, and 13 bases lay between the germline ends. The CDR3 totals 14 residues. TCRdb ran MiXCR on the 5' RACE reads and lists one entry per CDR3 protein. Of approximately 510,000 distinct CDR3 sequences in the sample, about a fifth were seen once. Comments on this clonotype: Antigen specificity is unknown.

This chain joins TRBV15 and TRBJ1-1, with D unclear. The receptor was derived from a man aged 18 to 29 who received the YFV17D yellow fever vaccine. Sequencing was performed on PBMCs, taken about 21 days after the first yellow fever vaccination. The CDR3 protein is CATSRDLTPTEAFF. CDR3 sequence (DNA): TGTGCCACCAGCAGAGATCTCACTCCCACGGAAGCTTTCTTT.